This TCR beta chain was observed in a study of control samples from healthy donors and cancer patients. Germline V gene data show CDR1 as LGHDT and CDR2 as YNNKEL (reference sequence). V dropped 4 bases and J dropped 7 bases, with 11 bases sitting between them. The CDR3 contains 12 residues. Produced via immunoSEQ multiplex PCR; TCRdb's table is partial and in-frame only. The repertoire holds approximately 82,000 clones, with under 95% as singletons. This TCR was sampled from a woman in her thirties or forties with lung cancer. The specimen was PBMCs. V gene TRBV3-1 (or the pseudogene TRBV3-2) combines with J gene TRBJ2-7; the D is unclear. The CDR3 protein is CASSPRGREQYF. The CDR3 DNA follows: TGTGCCAGCAGCCCTCGAGGCCGGGAGCAGTACTTC.